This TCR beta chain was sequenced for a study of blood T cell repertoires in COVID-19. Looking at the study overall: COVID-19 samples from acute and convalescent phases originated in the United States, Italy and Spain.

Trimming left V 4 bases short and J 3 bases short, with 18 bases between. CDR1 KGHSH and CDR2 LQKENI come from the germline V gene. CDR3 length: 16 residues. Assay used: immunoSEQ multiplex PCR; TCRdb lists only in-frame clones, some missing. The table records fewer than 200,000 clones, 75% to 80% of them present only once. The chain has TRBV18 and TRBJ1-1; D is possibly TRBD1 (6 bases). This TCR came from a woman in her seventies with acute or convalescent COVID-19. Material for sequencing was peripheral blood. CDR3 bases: TGTGCCAGCTCACTTTCATCCGGGACAACGTACACTGAAGCTTTCTTT. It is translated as CASSLSSGTTYTEAFF.